This TCR beta chain derives from a study of blood T cell repertoires in COVID-19. The overall study: Collection of acute and convalescent COVID-19 samples took place in the United States, Italy and Spain. PBMCs, B-cell-depleted T cells, or T cells were the source of the cDNA or gDNA that made up the material.

The protocol was immunoSEQ multiplex PCR, while the TCRdb copy is restricted to in-frame clones and leaves out a portion. The sample has 270,000 or so clones, 84% seen once; the top ten hold 3.4%. Cohort assignment relied on participant-reported clinical history. Donors of Cohort 3 who recovered were those that had two negative PCRs, clearance, or symptom resolution. This sequence originates from a man in his fifties who had recovered from COVID-19. The sequenced sample consisted of PBMCs or T cells enriched from blood (not recorded which).

DNA for the CDR3: TGTGCCAGCAGCATTCTACCGGGGAGGGGGACCCATAACTATGGCTACACCTTC. It specifies CASSILPGRGTHNYGYTF. The chain carries TRBV9 and TRBJ1-2, with D possibly being TRBD1 (6 bases). The V gene lost 4 bases and the J gene lost 1 base, with 23 bases spanning the gap. CDR3 size: 18 residues. Germline V lookup: CDR1 SGDLS, CDR2 YYNGEE.